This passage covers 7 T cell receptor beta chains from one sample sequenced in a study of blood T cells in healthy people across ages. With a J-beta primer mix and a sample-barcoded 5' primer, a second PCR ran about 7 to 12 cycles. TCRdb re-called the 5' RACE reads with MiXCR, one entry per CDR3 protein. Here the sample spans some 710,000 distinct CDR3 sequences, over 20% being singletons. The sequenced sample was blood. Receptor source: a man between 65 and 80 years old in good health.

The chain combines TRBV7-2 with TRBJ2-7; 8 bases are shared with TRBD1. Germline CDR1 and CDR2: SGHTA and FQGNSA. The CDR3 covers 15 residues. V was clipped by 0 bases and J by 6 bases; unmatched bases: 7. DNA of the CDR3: TGTGCCAGCAGCTTAGCCGGACAGGGAAAGGCCGAGCAGTACTTC. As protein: CASSLAGQGKAEQYF.

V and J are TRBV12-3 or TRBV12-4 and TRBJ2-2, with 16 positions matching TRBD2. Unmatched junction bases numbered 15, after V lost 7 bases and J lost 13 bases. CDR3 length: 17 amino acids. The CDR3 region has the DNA TGTGCCAGCACGGGACTAGCGGGGGGGCCTCCCTCCCCGCGGCTGTTTTTT. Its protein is CASTGLAGGPPSPRLFF.

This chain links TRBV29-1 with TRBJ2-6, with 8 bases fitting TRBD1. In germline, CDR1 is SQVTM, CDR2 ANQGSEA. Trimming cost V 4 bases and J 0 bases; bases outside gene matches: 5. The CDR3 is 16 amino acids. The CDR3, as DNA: TGCAGCGTTGGGGCAGGGGGCTTCTCTGGGGCCAACGTCCTGACTTTC. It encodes CSVGAGGFSGANVLTF.

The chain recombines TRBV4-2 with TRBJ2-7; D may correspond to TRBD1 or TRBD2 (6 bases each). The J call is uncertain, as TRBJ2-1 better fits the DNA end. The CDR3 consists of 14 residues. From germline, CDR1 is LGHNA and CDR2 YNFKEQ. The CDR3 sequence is CASSQDPSGAEQFF. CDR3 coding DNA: TGTGCCAGCAGCCAAGACCCCTCGGGGGCGGAGCAGTTCTTC.

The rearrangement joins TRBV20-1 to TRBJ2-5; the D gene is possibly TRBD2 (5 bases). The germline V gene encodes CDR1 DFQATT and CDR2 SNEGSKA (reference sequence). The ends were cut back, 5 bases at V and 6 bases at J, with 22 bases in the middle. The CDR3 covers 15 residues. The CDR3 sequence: CSAPPRDGVGKTQYF. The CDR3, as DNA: TGCAGTGCTCCCCCACGGGATGGGGTTGGTAAGACCCAGTACTTC.

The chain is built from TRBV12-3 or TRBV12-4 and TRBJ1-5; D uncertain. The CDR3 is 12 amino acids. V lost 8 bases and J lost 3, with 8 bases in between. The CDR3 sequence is CASGRNNQPQHF. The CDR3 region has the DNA TGTGCCAGCGGGCGGAACAATCAGCCCCAGCATTTT.

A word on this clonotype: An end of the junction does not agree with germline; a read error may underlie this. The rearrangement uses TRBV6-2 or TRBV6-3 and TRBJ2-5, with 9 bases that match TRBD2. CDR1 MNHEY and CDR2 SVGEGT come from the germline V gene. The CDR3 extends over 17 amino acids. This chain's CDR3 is CASRTSVGTSRGDEQSF. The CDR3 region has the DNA TGTGCCAGCAGAACCTCTGTCGGGACTAGCAGGGGCGATGAGCAGTCCTTC.